Shown below are 18 T cell receptor beta chains from a single sample sequenced in a study of blood T cells in healthy people across ages. Primers used in a second PCR of about 6 to 11 cycles were a sample-barcoded 5' primer and a J-beta primer mix. MiXCR, applied by TCRdb to the 5' RACE reads, yields one record per CDR3 protein. The sample records fewer than 800,000 distinct CDR3 sequences, approximately 29% being singletons. Sample: blood. The receptors come from a woman of 80 years or more in good health.

This clonotype was detected a few times. One junction end disagrees with the germline gene, perhaps due to a read error. The rearrangement uses TRBV30 and TRBJ1-4; D perhaps matches TRBD1 (5 bases). The CDR3 is 12 residues long. Looked up from germline, CDR1 is GTSNPN and CDR2 is SVGIG (reference sequence). The CDR3 DNA follows: TGTGCCTCAAGCAGGGATAATGAAAAACGGTTTTTT. It yields the protein CASSRDNEKRFF.

This clonotype was counted ten times or more. The chain is built from TRBV11-2 and TRBJ2-2, with TRBD1 matching over 9 bases. V was clipped by 5 bases and J by 12 bases; unmatched bases: 7. CDR1 and CDR2 from the germline V gene are SGHAT and FQNNGV. The CDR3 spans 13 residues. The DNA of the CDR3 is TGTGCCAGCAGCACTTACAGGGGGCGAAAGCTGTTTTTT. This gives the protein CASSTYRGRKLFF. The variable domain in full, with the rest retrieved from reference TRBV11-2 and TRBJ2-2, is EAGVAQSPRYKIIEKRQSVAFWCNPISGHATLYWYQQILGQGPKLLIQFQNNGVVDDSQLPKDRFSAERLKGVDSTLKIQPAKLEDSAVYLCASSTYRGRKLFFGEGSRLTVL.

This clonotype was counted at least ten times. V gene TRBV27 combines with J gene TRBJ2-3; 9 nucleotides line up with TRBD1. Losses at the gene ends were 2 bases for V and 5 bases for J; bases not matched to a gene: 5. Germline CDR1 and CDR2: MNHEY and SMNVEV (reference sequence). The CDR3 totals 15 residues. The CDR3 DNA sequence: TGTGCCAGCAGTTTAAGGGACAGGGAAGTAGATACGCAGTATTTT. Its protein is CASSLRDREVDTQYF.

In this sample, this clonotype turned up a few times. This may be a read error: a much more frequent sequence differs by one nucleotide. The CDR3 DNA sequence: TGCAGTGCTAGATCCCCGGGGGGCCCTTACAATGAGCAGTACTTC. The encoded protein is CSARSPGGPYNEQYF. V usage is TRBV20-1 and J usage is TRBJ2-5; D is possibly TRBD2 (7 bases). The length of the CDR3 is 15 residues. Germline values: CDR1 DFQATT, CDR2 SNEGSKA (reference sequence). Trimming stripped 2 bases from V and 11 bases from J, with 24 bases between.

Comment on this clonotype: A much more abundant neighbour one base away suggests this may be a read error. The V and J genes are TRBV3-1 and TRBJ1-5; a weak D match, TRBD1 (6 bases). This CDR3 is 15 amino acids long. Germline CDR1 is LGHDT and CDR2 is YNNKEL (reference sequence). V was pared by 7 bases and J by 0 bases, with 13 bases between. The CDR3 loop is CASNPTGNSNQPQHF. CDR3 nucleotides: TGTGCCAGCAACCCCACAGGGAATAGCAATCAGCCCCAGCATTTT.

The chain employs TRBV20-1 and TRBJ1-1; D may be TRBD1 (6 bases). CDR1 is DFQATT, CDR2 SNEGSKA, per germline (reference sequence). The CDR3 runs to 13 residues. Trimming pared 7 bases from V and 1 base from J, leaving 13 bases between. Written as DNA, the CDR3 is TGCAGTGTTGCGCGACAGGAGAACACTGAAGCTTTCTTT. This translates into CSVARQENTEAFF.

In regard to this clonotype: Being one base from a much bigger clone, this may be a read error. The chain carries TRBV7-2 and TRBJ2-3, with D uncertain. The germline V gene has CDR1 SGHTA and CDR2 FQGNSA. The CDR3 is 12 residues long. V lost 7 bases, J lost 3 bases, and 8 bases lay in between. The CDR3 DNA follows: TGTGCCAGCAACGCCGTTACAGATACGCAGTATTTT. This gives the protein CASNAVTDTQYF.

In its sample, this clonotype was seen many times. As DNA, the CDR3 is TGTGCCAGCTCCCGCCGACAAGCCTCCTACGAGCAGTACTTC. Its translation is CASSRRQASYEQYF. V usage is TRBV18 and J usage is TRBJ2-7, with D unclear. CDR1 KGHSH and CDR2 LQKENI come from the germline V gene. The CDR3 loop spans 14 amino acids. Between the trimmed V and J ends, which lost 6 bases and 0 bases, there was a span of 12 bases.

This clonotype has ten or more counts. The chain carries TRBV7-9 and TRBJ1-2; D unclear. Germline assignment: CDR1 SEHNR and CDR2 FQNEAQ (reference sequence). V was pared by 5 bases and J by 7 bases, with 14 bases between. There are 13 residues in the CDR3. The CDR3 reads CASSQQMESGYTF. The DNA for the CDR3 is TGTGCCAGCAGCCAACAGATGGAGAGTGGCTACACCTTC.

This clonotype was seen many times. J is TRBJ2-1 and V is TRBV29-1; TRBD1 matches 9 bases. The length of the CDR3 is 14 residues. Per the germline V gene, CDR1 is SQVTM and CDR2 is ANQGSEA. Trimming at V came to 5 bases and at J to 6 bases, leaving 8 bases not matched to a gene. CDR3: CSVQAGQGSNEQFF. CDR3 sequence (DNA): TGCAGCGTTCAGGCTGGACAGGGGAGCAATGAGCAGTTCTTC.

There are many counts of this clonotype. This rearrangement joins TRBV6-5 to TRBJ1-5; 9 positions match TRBD1. The trim removed 5 bases at V and 2 bases at J, leaving 4 bases unmatched. The CDR3 has 15 amino acids. Germline V gene data show CDR1 as MNHEY and CDR2 as SVGAGI. Here the CDR3 DNA reads TGTGCCAGCAGTACCACAGGGGGCGGCAATCAGCCCCAGCATTTT. This translates into CASSTTGGGNQPQHF.

This clonotype was seen only a few times. The V gene is TRBV28, the J gene TRBJ1-2, with D perhaps TRBD1 (6 bases). V dropped 2 bases and J dropped 6 bases, with 16 bases sitting between them. Per germline, CDR1 MDHEN and CDR2 SYDVKM. The CDR3 has 15 residues. The DNA of the CDR3 is TGTGCCAGCAGTTTACTCGGGACAAGCCTTCATGGCTACACCTTC. It translates to CASSLLGTSLHGYTF.

For the CDR3, the DNA is TGTGCCAGCAGTTTATCGCCAAGCGGGAGGGCCACAGATACGCAGTATTTT. This codes for CASSLSPSGRATDTQYF. J is TRBJ2-3 and V is TRBV27, with 10 bases aligning to TRBD2. There are 17 residues in the CDR3. After removal of 0 bases from V and 2 bases from J, the junction contained 5 bases not matched to a gene. Germline values: CDR1 MNHEY, CDR2 SMNVEV (reference sequence).

This clonotype came up a few times. The rearrangement uses TRBV28 and TRBJ1-2; tentative D call: TRBD1 (5 bases). The germline V and J ends were trimmed by 4 bases and 6 bases, with 12 bases remaining between them. The germline CDR1 and CDR2 sequences are MDHEN and SYDVKM. CDR3 length: 13 amino acids. DNA for the CDR3: TGTGCCAGCAGTTCCCGGCTAGGGGATGGCTACACCTTC. Protein sequence: CASSSRLGDGYTF.

This clonotype came up a few times. This CDR3 reads CASSYSREAGTEAFF. The CDR3 nucleotides read TGTGCCAGCAGTTACTCCCGGGAGGCCGGCACTGAAGCTTTCTTT. This sequence joins TRBV6-5 and TRBJ1-1; D not resolved. The CDR3 runs to 15 residues. CDR1 is MNHEY, CDR2 SVGAGI, per germline. Trimming removed 0 bases from V and 4 bases from J, with 12 bases in between.

Note on this clonotype: A single base separates this from a much larger clone, so it may be a read error. The genes are TRBV6-1 and TRBJ2-7; possibly TRBD2 for D (5 bases). V shed 7 bases and J shed 6 bases, with 19 bases lying between them. Germline V gene data show CDR1 as MNHNS and CDR2 as SASEGT. CDR3 length equals 14 residues. The CDR3 sequence: CASKSDGLVFEQYF. The DNA of the CDR3 is TGTGCCAGCAAAAGCGACGGACTGGTTTTCGAGCAGTACTTC.

Worth noting for this clonotype: A much larger clone is a single base away; this may be a read error. The gene calls are TRBV12-3 or TRBV12-4 and TRBJ2-3, with D uncertain. CDR3 length equals 14 residues. Trimming stripped 2 bases from V and 4 bases from J, with 10 bases between. The CDR3: CASSLFRDADTQYF. In DNA form, the CDR3 reads TGTGCCAGCAGTTTATTTCGAGACGCAGATACGCAGTATTTT.

This clonotype was seen ten or more times. The chain carries TRBV2 and TRBJ2-7; D is ambiguous. CDR3 length equals 15 residues. Germline V gene sequence: CDR1 SNHLY, CDR2 FYNNEI. Trimming took off 2 bases at V and 3 bases at J, with 14 bases between the two ends. The CDR3 is CASSERRTYGYEQYF. CDR3 sequence (DNA): TGTGCCAGCAGTGAACGAAGGACCTATGGCTACGAGCAGTACTTC.